The rows below give T cell receptor beta chains drawn from one sample of a study of control samples from healthy donors and cancer patients. Measured with immunoSEQ multiplex PCR; TCRdb has only the in-frame clones, and not every one. The sample has 100,000 to 150,000 clones, approximately 90% seen once; the top ten hold more than 2.5%. The source material was blood. The receptors shown here come from a man aged 50-60 years in good health. Each CDR3 is given with its conserved first and last residue. A D gene is named only where the DNA matches it firmly. Part of the rows lack a size; the others show once, few, many or a class for expanded clones.

TRBJ1-5 TRBD1 few TRBV6-5 TGTGCCAGCAGGGGGGGGATGGACAGGAATCAGCCCCAGCATTTT CASRGGMDRNQPQHF
TRBJ1-6 - - TRBV6-6 TGTGCCAGCAGTTACTCGACGCATAATTCACCCCTCCACTTT CASSYSTHNSPLHF
TRBJ1-5 TRBD1 - TRBV6-6 TGTGCCAGCAGTCCTAATCCGGGACAGGAGTTCACGGCTAGCAATCAGCCCCAGCATTTT CASSPNPGQEFTASNQPQHF
TRBJ2-3 - - TRBV6-5 TGTGCCAGCAGACAGCACACAGATACGCAGTATTTT CASRQHTDTQYF
TRBJ1-4 - once TRBV5-1 TGCGCCAGCAGCTTGGGTGATACGAGATCCGAAAAACTGTTTTTT CASSLGDTRSEKLFF
TRBJ2-3 - - TRBV24-1 TGTGCCACCAGTGATTCAGAACGGGACATCACAGATACGCAGTATTTT CATSDSERDITDTQYF
TRBJ2-3 TRBD1 - TRBV6-5 TGTGCCAGTAACAGGGGAATAGGTACAGATACGCAGTATTTT CASNRGIGTDTQYF
TRBJ1-4 - - TRBV28 TGTGCCAGCAGCCCTCCGGAGGAGCGACTGTTTTTT CASSPPEERLFF
TRBJ2-4 - - TRBV5-1 TGCGCCAGCGCTTTGATGGACATTCAGTACTTC CASALMDIQYF
TRBJ2-1 - - TRBV2 TGTGCCAGCGGGAGAGGTATAAGCTCCTACAATGAGCAGTTCTTC CASGRGISSYNEQFF
TRBJ2-7 - few TRBV11-2 TGTGCCAGCAGCTTAGGGGGTGGAAACTACGAGCAGTACTTC CASSLGGGNYEQYF
TRBJ2-1 TRBD1 - TRBV11-1 TGTGCCAGCAGCCGACGACAGGGGGCAAACAATGAGCAGTTCTTC CASSRRQGANNEQFF
TRBJ2-2 TRBD2 - TRBV11-3 TGTGCCAGCAGCCGCCCTGGGAGGGCGAACACCGGGGAGCTGTTTTTT CASSRPGRANTGELFF
TRBJ2-1 TRBD1 - TRBV9 TGTGCCAGCAGCGGATGGGACAGCGCCTACAATGAGCAGTTCTTC CASSGWDSAYNEQFF
TRBJ2-1 TRBD1 - TRBV2 TGTGCCACCGAGAAGCTTCCGGGACAGAATTTATACAATGAGCAGTTCTTC CATEKLPGQNLYNEQFF
TRBJ2-2 - - TRBV7-9 TGTGCCAGCAGCTTAGAGGCCAGGGGCGTAGGGGAGCTGTTTTTT CASSLEARGVGELFF
TRBJ2-5 TRBD2 - TRBV6-2/TRBV6-3 TGTGCCAGCACCCCAGGGACTAGCGGGGGGTTAGAGGAAGAGACCCAGTACTTC CASTPGTSGGLEEETQYF
TRBJ2-7 - - TRBV7-8 TGTGCCAGCAGCTTAGTTCACAGCTCCTACGAGCAGTACTTC CASSLVHSSYEQYF
TRBJ2-1 TRBD2 few TRBV10-3 TGTGCCATCAGCCTGACTAGCGCGGAGCAGTTCTTC CAISLTSAEQFF
TRBJ2-7 - - TRBV2 TGTGCCAGCCAGCCGGGTAACTACGAGCAGTACTTC CASQPGNYEQYF
TRBJ2-3 TRBD2 once TRBV30 TGTGCCTGGGGGACTAGTGACCCAGATACGCAGTATTTT CAWGTSDPDTQYF
TRBJ2-3 TRBD1 - TRBV27 TGTGCCAGCAGGCCTTGGCCGACAGGGCACACAGATACGCAGTATTTT CASRPWPTGHTDTQYF
TRBJ2-7 TRBD2 - TRBV4-1 TGCGCCAGCAGCCCCCCCCCGGGACTATACTCGGAGGAGCAGTACTTC CASSPPPGLYSEEQYF
TRBJ1-1 - - TRBV7-9 TGTGCCAGCAGCCCGACAAGGGAAAACACTGAAGCTTTCTTT CASSPTRENTEAFF
TRBJ1-1 - - TRBV28 TGTGCCAGCAGTTTTTTTTGGGCAGAAAGGAGGATCGGAGCTTTCTTT CASSFFWAERRIGAFF
TRBJ2-7 - - TRBV19 TGTGCCAGTAGTTCGGGAGTTCTCTACGAGCAGTACTTC CASSSGVLYEQYF
TRBJ1-2 - few TRBV10-3 TGTGCCATCAGTGAATATAACTATGGCTACACCTTC CAISEYNYGYTF
TRBJ1-6 - - TRBV19 TGTGCCAGTAGTATAATCGCAGGGAATTCACCCCTCCACTTT CASSIIAGNSPLHF
TRBJ2-7 - - TRBV5-8 TGTGCCAGCAGCGGGAGCTACGAGCAGTACTTC CASSGSYEQYF
TRBJ2-7 TRBD1 - TRBV5-1 TGCGCCAGCAGCCCTGGGACAGCCACCTACGAGCAGTACTTC CASSPGTATYEQYF
TRBJ1-1 TRBD1 - TRBV19 TGTGCCAGTAGTACCCTGCCAGGGGGCACTGAAGCTTTCTTT CASSTLPGGTEAFF
TRBJ1-5 - - TRBV19 TGTGCCAGTACTCTAGGGCAGGGAATGGTGGGCAATCAGCCCCAGCATTTT CASTLGQGMVGNQPQHF
TRBJ1-4 - - TRBV19 TGTGCCAGTAGTATAGATTTGGGCAGCCTCAATGAAAAACTGTTTTTT CASSIDLGSLNEKLFF
TRBJ2-3 - - TRBV5-4 TGTGCCAGCAGCTTGCCCGGGTCGGGCACAGATACGCAGTATTTT CASSLPGSGTDTQYF
TRBJ1-4 - - TRBV9 TGTGCCAGCAGCGTTGGTCACGGAGCAACTAATGAAAAACTGTTTTTT CASSVGHGATNEKLFF
TRBJ2-7 TRBD1 - TRBV7-9 TGTGCCAGCAGCTTAATGGCAGGGGGCTACGAGCAGTACTTC CASSLMAGGYEQYF
TRBJ2-1 - - TRBV12-3/TRBV12-4 TGTGCCAGCACCATGGGTAATGAGCAGTTCTTC CASTMGNEQFF
TRBJ2-7 - - TRBV9 TGTGCCAGCAGCGTAGGTTCCGGTCTCTCCTACGAGCAGTACTTC CASSVGSGLSYEQYF
TRBJ2-1 - - TRBV7-3 TGTGCCAGCAGCTTAAAAGTAAGGGACGCCCAGTTCTTC CASSLKVRDAQFF
TRBJ1-2 - - TRBV5-4 TGTGCCAGCAGCTTACGGGGCATGGGAGGCTACACCTTC CASSLRGMGGYTF
TRBJ2-1 - - TRBV12-3/TRBV12-4 TGTGCCAGCAGTACTCAGGGCCATGAGCAGTTCTTC CASSTQGHEQFF
TRBJ2-6 - few TRBV13 TGTGCCAGCAGCTTAAAAGCACCCGGGGCCAACGTCCTGACTTTC CASSLKAPGANVLTF
TRBJ2-7 - - TRBV28 TGTGCCAGCCAATATGGGGGGGGCGGGAACGAGCAGTACTTC CASQYGGGGNEQYF
TRBJ2-2 - - TRBV11-2 TGTGCCAGCAGACCACAAGGCCCCGGGGAGCTGTTTTTT CASRPQGPGELFF
TRBJ1-2 - - TRBV19 TGTGCCAGTAACTCCGGACAACGAACCGGCTACACCTTC CASNSGQRTGYTF
TRBJ2-3 TRBD2 - TRBV5-1 TGCGCCAGCAGCTTGGCGACGGGGGGGCCGGTTAAAACAGATACGCAGTATTTT CASSLATGGPVKTDTQYF
TRBJ2-5 TRBD2 - TRBV5-1 TGCGCCAGCAGCGACCTCCTAGCGGGGGGTTTTGAGACCCAGTACTTC CASSDLLAGGFETQYF
TRBJ2-5 - - TRBV15 TGTGCCACCAGCAGAGTGAGGGAGACCCAGTACTTC CATSRVRETQYF
TRBJ1-2 - - TRBV5-8 TGTGCCAGCAGCTGGAGCCTGGGGGGCTACACCTTC CASSWSLGGYTF
TRBJ2-7 - - TRBV5-1 TGCGCCAGCAGCTTTAATCCGGGGTCCTACGAGCAGTACTTC CASSFNPGSYEQYF
TRBJ1-6 - - TRBV28 TGTGCCAGCAGTCACACTAATTCACCCCTCCACTTT CASSHTNSPLHF
TRBJ2-3 TRBD2 - TRBV3-1/TRBV3-2 TGTGCCAGCAGCCAAGACTACGCGGGGGGGTTCACAGATACGCAGTATTTT CASSQDYAGGFTDTQYF
TRBJ2-5 - - TRBV3-1/TRBV3-2 TGTGCCAGCAGCCCCCCGGGAAGCACTTGGTACCAAGAGACCCAGTACTTC CASSPPGSTWYQETQYF
TRBJ1-3 - - TRBV19 TGTGCCAGTAGTCACCAAGGGATCTCTGGAAACACCATATATTTT CASSHQGISGNTIYF
TRBJ1-2 - - TRBV29-1 TGCAGCCTGCGAGGGGGTTCTCGGGGCTACACCTTC CSLRGGSRGYTF
TRBJ2-1 - few TRBV12-3/TRBV12-4 TGTGCCAGCAGTTTAGCGCTATCCCGACGGCAGTTCTTC CASSLALSRRQFF
TRBJ1-5 - - TRBV4-1 TGCGCCAGCAGCCAAGATTACGGGAGAGGGCAGCCCCAGCATTTT CASSQDYGRGQPQHF
TRBJ2-7 - - TRBV5-1 TGCGCCAGCAGCTTGGTTCCCGCAACAGGTTTAGACTACGAGCAGTACTTC CASSLVPATGLDYEQYF
TRBJ1-4 TRBD1 once TRBV9 TGTGCCAGCAGCGTAGCTCCGGGACAGACTAATGAAAAACTGTTTTTT CASSVAPGQTNEKLFF